The 30 T cell receptor beta chains in this list originate from one sample, sequenced in a study of blood T cell repertoires in COVID-19. The table came from immunoSEQ multiplex PCR; TCRdb's copy has only in-frame clones and leaves some out. This table holds 46,000 or so clones, about nine tenths found once. Source material: peripheral blood. These receptors were taken from a man in his sixties with active or convalescent COVID-19.

CDR3 in amino acids: CASSQGNRVDSPLHF. In DNA, the CDR3 is TGCGCCAGCAGCCAAGGGAACAGGGTCGACTCACCCCTCCACTTT. The chain is built from TRBV4-1 and TRBJ1-6; the D gene is possibly TRBD1 (6 bases). V was cut by 1 base and J by 10 bases, with 14 bases left in between. Germline loops: CDR1 MGHRA, CDR2 YSYEKL. The CDR3 extends over 15 amino acids.

This clone was seen only a few times. This rearrangement joins TRBV28 to TRBJ2-7; TRBD1 might be the D (6 bases). Germline CDR1 reads MDHEN; CDR2 reads SYDVKM. The CDR3 length is 14 residues. The V end was cut by 3 bases, the J end by 3 bases, with 12 bases between. CDR3 in amino acids: CASSLAAGDYEQYF. CDR3 nucleotides: TGTGCCAGCAGTTTGGCTGCAGGGGACTACGAGCAGTACTTC.

The chain recombines TRBV15 with TRBJ2-2; 10 bases match TRBD1. In germline, CDR1 is LNHNV, CDR2 YYDKDF (reference sequence). J gave up 3 bases and V 5 bases, and 6 bases lay outside the gene matches. The CDR3 sequence is 16 residues long. CDR3 DNA sequence: TGTGCCACCAGCCGAGGACAGGGGGGCGACACCGGGGAGCTGTTTTTT. It yields the protein CATSRGQGGDTGELFF.

The chain uses TRBV4-1 and TRBJ2-3; 8 positions match TRBD2. Germline V gene data show CDR1 as MGHRA and CDR2 as YSYEKL. The V gene end was trimmed by 1 base and the J gene end by 6 bases; junction bases not matched to a gene: 12. The CDR3 is 17 amino acids. The CDR3 DNA sequence: TGCGCCAGCAGCCAAGGAACGGCGGGGGGAATAGGTGATACGCAGTATTTT. Encoded protein: CASSQGTAGGIGDTQYF.

V is TRBV10-1 and J is TRBJ2-2; no firm D call. Germline values: CDR1 WNHNN, CDR2 SYGVQD (reference sequence). The CDR3 extends over 14 amino acids. V lost 2 bases and J 1 base, leaving 5 bases between the germline ends. CDR3 protein: CASSEGQNTGELFF. CDR3 in DNA: TGCGCCAGCAGTGAGGGGCAGAACACCGGGGAGCTGTTTTTT.

The chain joins TRBV27 to TRBJ2-1, with D unclear. Trimming stripped 1 base from V and 1 base from J, with 5 bases between. This CDR3 is built from 14 residues. Per germline, CDR1 MNHEY and CDR2 SMNVEV (reference sequence). The CDR3, as DNA: TGTGCCAGCAGTTTATGGCAGTCCTACAATGAGCAGTTCTTC. This translates into CASSLWQSYNEQFF.

The V gene is TRBV7-9, the J gene TRBJ1-1; D not resolved. With 2 bases removed from V and 4 bases from J, the gap between germline ends came to 8 bases. Germline V CDR1 and CDR2: SEHNR, FQNEAQ (reference sequence). The CDR3 sequence is 13 residues long. CDR3 in DNA: TGTGCCAGCAGCTTACAAGGGAGCACTGAAGCTTTCTTT. Translating gives CASSLQGSTEAFF.

The chain couples TRBV5-1 to TRBJ2-1; 9 bases map to TRBD2. The CDR3 is 17 residues long. V was pared by 0 bases and J by 1 base, with 5 bases of the junction left unmatched. Germline values: CDR1 SGHRS, CDR2 YFSETQ. In DNA, the CDR3 is TGCGCCAGCAGCTTGGGAGGGCTAGCGGGATCCTACAATGAGCAGTTCTTC. Amino acids: CASSLGGLAGSYNEQFF.

This clone was seen once. This rearrangement joins TRBV6-5 to TRBJ1-5; 7 bases fit TRBD1. CDR1 and CDR2 from the germline V gene are MNHEY and SVGAGI. The CDR3 length is 14 residues. V dropped 6 bases and J dropped 4; count of bases not matched to a gene: 6. CDR3 protein: CASSTRQGNQPQHF. The DNA for the CDR3 is TGTGCCAGCAGCACTAGACAGGGTAATCAGCCCCAGCATTTT.

The V gene is TRBV28, the J gene TRBJ1-5; 7 bases match TRBD1. J gave up 3 bases and V 5 bases, and 7 bases lay outside the gene matches. The germline gives CDR1 MDHEN, CDR2 SYDVKM. The CDR3 is 15 amino acids. The CDR3 DNA sequence: TGTGCCAGCAGTAAACAACAGGGGTACAATCAGCCCCAGCATTTT. This gives the protein CASSKQQGYNQPQHF. Full variable domain (rest looked up from reference TRBV28 and TRBJ1-5): DVKVTQSSRYLVKRTGEKVFLECVQDMDHENMFWYRQDPGLGLRLIYFSYDVKMKEKGDIPEGYSVSREKKERFSLILESASTNQTSMYLCASSKQQGYNQPQHFGDGTRLSIL.

The chain has TRBV2 and TRBJ1-6; weak D call: TRBD1 (5 bases). CDR3 length equals 16 residues. The V end lost 8 bases, the J end lost 0 bases, and 14 bases lay between the germline ends. Per germline, CDR1 SNHLY and CDR2 FYNNEI. CDR3 protein: CASLGHRSSYNSPLHF. The DNA of the CDR3 is TGTGCCAGCCTTGGTCACAGGAGCTCCTATAATTCACCCCTCCACTTT.

This clone showed up just a few times. The chain carries TRBV6-2 or TRBV6-3 and TRBJ1-2; 11 nucleotides match TRBD1. The V gene end was trimmed by 7 bases and the J gene end by 8 bases; junction bases not matched to a gene: 9. This CDR3 has 14 amino acids. CDR1 and CDR2 from the germline V gene are MNHEY and SVGEGT. The CDR3 reads CASTPDRGLVGYTF. In DNA, the CDR3 is TGTGCCAGCACCCCGGACAGGGGGCTAGTAGGCTACACCTTC.

The chain links TRBV9 to TRBJ1-3; D is unclear. V lost 0 bases and J lost 8, with 9 bases in between. This CDR3 has 13 residues. CDR1 and CDR2 (germline): SGDLS, YYNGEE. CDR3 bases: TGTGCCAGCAGCGTAGAGGGAGTGCACACCATATATTTT. Protein product: CASSVEGVHTIYF.

This clone was counted once. V usage is TRBV11-2 and J usage is TRBJ2-7; unclear D gene. Germline loops: CDR1 SGHAT, CDR2 FQNNGV. The CDR3 has 14 amino acids. Between the trimmed V and J ends, which lost 4 bases and 1 base, there was a span of 11 bases. CDR3 loop: CASSSPRLSYEQYF. CDR3 DNA sequence: TGTGCCAGCAGCTCCCCGAGACTGTCCTACGAGCAGTACTTC.

Only a few counts were recorded for this clone. V usage is TRBV19 and J usage is TRBJ1-6, with D perhaps TRBD1 (6 bases). This CDR3 spans 14 amino acids. Trimming shortened V by 7 bases and J by 7 bases, and 14 bases separated the two germline ends. Germline CDR1 is LNHDA and CDR2 is SQIVND (reference sequence). Here the CDR3 DNA reads TGTGCCAGTACGTGGGGAAGGGGGAATTCACCCCTCCACTTT. Its translation: CASTWGRGNSPLHF. Variable domain in full (rest from reference TRBV19 and TRBJ1-6): DGGITQSPKYLFRKEGQNVTLSCEQNLNHDAMYWYRQDPGQGLRLIYYSQIVNDFQKGDIAEGYSVSREKKESFPLTVTSAQKNPTAFYLCASTWGRGNSPLHFGNGTRLTVT.

The chain's CDR3 is CASSKGVDSYSNQPQHF. CDR3 nucleotide sequence: TGTGCCAGCTCTAAGGGCGTTGACAGTTATAGCAATCAGCCCCAGCATTTT. The V call is TRBV2, the J call TRBJ1-5; D perhaps matches TRBD1 (5 bases). The germline V and J ends were trimmed by 8 bases and 0 bases, with 20 bases remaining between them. CDR1 is SNHLY and CDR2 is FYNNEI in the germline V gene. CDR3 size: 17 residues.

This rearrangement joins TRBV18 to TRBJ1-2; D gene ambiguous. V was cut by 3 bases and J by 0 bases, with 14 bases left in between. This CDR3 contains 16 residues. Per the germline V gene, CDR1 is KGHSH and CDR2 is LQKENI. CDR3 bases: TGTGCCAGCTCACCTCTAACCCGGGGTCCTAACTATGGCTACACCTTC. Residues: CASSPLTRGPNYGYTF.

The chain combines TRBV30 with TRBJ1-2; D call uncertain. V lost 1 base and J 2 bases, leaving 8 bases between the germline ends. CDR1 is GTSNPN and CDR2 is SVGIG in the germline V gene (reference sequence). This CDR3 is 13 amino acids long. The CDR3 protein is CAWSDGGNYGYTF. As DNA, the CDR3 is TGTGCCTGGAGTGACGGCGGAAACTATGGCTACACCTTC. The full variable domain, completed using reference TRBV30 and TRBJ1-2, is SQTIHQWPATLVQPVGSPLSLECTVEGTSNPNLYWYRQAAGRGLQLLFYSVGIGQISSEVPQNLSASRPQDRQFILSSKKLLLSDSGFYLCAWSDGGNYGYTFGSGTRLTVV.

This clone was observed once. The gene calls are TRBV7-8 and TRBJ2-5; TRBD2 matches 10 bases. Germline V gene data show CDR1 as SGHVS and CDR2 as FQNEAQ. The junction had 2 bases not matched to a gene; V was cut back by 4 bases and J by 3 bases. This CDR3 comprises 14 residues. CDR3 residues: CASSSGLAEETQYF. The CDR3 DNA reads TGTGCCAGCAGCTCAGGACTAGCGGAAGAGACCCAGTACTTC.

The chain carries TRBV19 and TRBJ1-2; TRBD1 is a possible D gene (5 bases). Germline loops: CDR1 LNHDA, CDR2 SQIVND (reference sequence). V lost 7 bases, J lost 4 bases, and 16 bases lay in between. This CDR3 spans 14 amino acids. CDR3 DNA: TGTGCCAGTAAGTCGTCTGGGGCCCTCTATGGCTACACCTTC. This translates into CASKSSGALYGYTF.

The chain links TRBV12-3 or TRBV12-4 to TRBJ1-2, with 9 bases aligning to TRBD1. V lost 7 bases and J lost 5; bases outside the gene matches: 5. The CDR3 covers 13 residues. The CDR3 protein is CASTPGTGYGYTF. The CDR3 nucleotides are TGTGCCAGCACCCCGGGGACAGGGTATGGCTACACCTTC.

The chain has TRBV7-3 and TRBJ1-5, with D perhaps matching TRBD1 (5 bases). The CDR3 contains 13 residues. CDR1 and CDR2 (germline): SGHTA, FQGTGA. The germline V and J ends were trimmed by 5 bases and 8 bases, with 13 bases remaining between them. CDR3 DNA sequence: TGTGCCAGCAGCCAGGGAGGTTATGAGCCCCAGCATTTT. Protein: CASSQGGYEPQHF.

V and J are TRBV27 and TRBJ2-5; D might be TRBD1 (6 bases). Germline lookup yields CDR1 MNHEY and CDR2 SMNVEV (reference sequence). The length of the CDR3 is 14 residues. V was trimmed by 1 base and J by 5 bases, leaving 11 bases between them. CDR3 DNA sequence: TGTGCCAGCAGTTTATGGGGGACACAGGAGACCCAGTACTTC. It encodes CASSLWGTQETQYF.

The chain is built from TRBV28 and TRBJ1-6; 9 bases agree with TRBD1. This CDR3 is built from 15 residues. Germline V gives CDR1 MDHEN, CDR2 SYDVKM. With 2 bases clipped from V and 10 bases from J, the junction kept 6 bases outside the gene matches. CDR3 residues: CASSLGLTGGSPLHF. The CDR3 nucleotides read TGTGCCAGCAGTTTAGGTTTGACAGGGGGATCACCCCTCCACTTT. The whole variable domain, remainder taken from reference TRBV28 and TRBJ1-6, is DVKVTQSSRYLVKRTGEKVFLECVQDMDHENMFWYRQDPGLGLRLIYFSYDVKMKEKGDIPEGYSVSREKKERFSLILESASTNQTSMYLCASSLGLTGGSPLHFGNGTRLTVT.

The chain couples TRBV12-5 to TRBJ2-2; 11 bases agree with TRBD1. Germline loops: CDR1 LGHNT, CDR2 FRNRAP. V shed 0 bases and J 2 bases; nucleotides not matched to a gene: 2. The CDR3 extends over 17 amino acids. CDR3 sequence (DNA): TGTGCTAGTGGTTTGGTAGGGACAGGGGGAAACACCGGGGAGCTGTTTTTT. This codes for CASGLVGTGGNTGELFF.

The chain employs TRBV6-5 and TRBJ1-5; TRBD1 might be the D (5 bases). Germline loops: CDR1 MNHEY, CDR2 SVGAGI. The CDR3 runs to 14 residues. The V gene lost 2 bases and the J gene lost 4 bases, with 9 bases spanning the gap. CDR3 sequence (DNA): TGTGCCAGCAGTTACAGACAGTCTAATCAGCCCCAGCATTTT. Amino acid sequence: CASSYRQSNQPQHF.

V gene TRBV3-1 (or the pseudogene TRBV3-2) combines with J gene TRBJ1-3; D unclear. The CDR3 runs 15 residues. V was pared by 4 bases and J by 2 bases, with 12 bases between. The germline gives CDR1 LGHDT, CDR2 YNNKEL (reference sequence). The CDR3 nucleotides read TGTGCCAGCAGCCCCGAGACAACGGCTGGAAACACCATATATTTT. Amino acids: CASSPETTAGNTIYF.

This clone has a handful of counts. This rearrangement joins TRBV18 to TRBJ1-6; D ambiguous. CDR3 length: 15 amino acids. Looked up from germline, CDR1 is KGHSH and CDR2 is LQKENI. The V end was cut by 3 bases, the J end by 8 bases, with 14 bases between. The CDR3 spells CASSPSTRGDSPLHF. The CDR3 DNA reads TGTGCCAGCTCACCCTCGACTCGAGGAGATTCACCCCTCCACTTT.

The rearrangement links TRBV5-1 to TRBJ1-4; D is ambiguous. The germline gives CDR1 SGHRS, CDR2 YFSETQ. The V end was cut by 0 bases, the J end by 3 bases, with 6 bases between. There are 14 residues in the CDR3. The CDR3 loop reads CASSLAASNEKLFF. DNA of the CDR3: TGCGCCAGCAGCTTGGCCGCGTCTAATGAAAAACTGTTTTTT.

This rearrangement joins TRBV7-7 to TRBJ2-5; 8 nucleotides align to TRBD2. The V gene's germline CDR1 is SSHAT and CDR2 FNYEAQ (reference sequence). This CDR3 region has 16 residues. Losses at the gene ends were 5 bases for V and 2 bases for J; bases not matched to a gene: 10. For the CDR3, the DNA is TGTGCCAGCAGCCCGGGAGGGGGGAGGACGCAAGAGACCCAGTACTTC. This gives the protein CASSPGGGRTQETQYF.